This note documents a single T cell receptor beta chain sequence. Its specificity is unknown. In the PCR, 60 Vbeta and 13 Jbeta primers were used. The protocol was immunoSEQ multiplex PCR, while the TCRdb copy is restricted to in-frame clones and leaves out a portion. The sample holds some 97,000 clones, roughly 70% seen once. This record belongs to a study of cytomegalovirus exposure and HLA in healthy donors. General study findings and limits: High sensitivity and specificity were reportedly achieved when the classifier diagnosed cytomegalovirus status. There were about 160 TCR beta chains listed as cytomegalovirus-associated.

V was clipped by 3 bases and J by 2 bases, with 14 bases between them. The CDR3 covers 14 residues. Germline CDR1 GTSNPN, CDR2 SVGIG (reference sequence). The sequence was obtained from a woman younger than 30 in good health and CMV-seropositive. Sequencing was carried out using PBMCs. This chain joins TRBV30 and TRBJ2-7; tentative D call: TRBD1 (6 bases). CDR3 nucleotide sequence: TGTGCCTGGAGCTCCGGACAGCCGCCCTACGAGCAGTACTTC. Residues: CAWSSGQPPYEQYF.